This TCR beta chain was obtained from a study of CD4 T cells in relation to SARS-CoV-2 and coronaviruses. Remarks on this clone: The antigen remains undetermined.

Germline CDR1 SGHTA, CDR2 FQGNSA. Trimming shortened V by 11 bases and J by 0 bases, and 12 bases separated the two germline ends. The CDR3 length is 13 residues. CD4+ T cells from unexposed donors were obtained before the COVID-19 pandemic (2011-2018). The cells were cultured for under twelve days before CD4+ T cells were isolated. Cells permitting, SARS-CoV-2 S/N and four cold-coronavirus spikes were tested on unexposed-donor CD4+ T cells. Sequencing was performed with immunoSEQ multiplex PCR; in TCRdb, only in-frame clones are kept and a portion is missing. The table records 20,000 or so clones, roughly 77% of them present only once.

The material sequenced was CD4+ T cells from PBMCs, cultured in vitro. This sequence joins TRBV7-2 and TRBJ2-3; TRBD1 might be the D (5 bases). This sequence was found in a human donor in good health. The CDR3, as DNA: TGTGCCGCCAGACAGCCTAGCACAGATACGCAGTATTTT. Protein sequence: CAARQPSTDTQYF. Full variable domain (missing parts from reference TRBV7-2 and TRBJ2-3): GAGVSQSPSNKVTEKGKDVELRCDPISGHTALYWYRQSLGQGLEFLIYFQGNSAPDKSGLPSDRFSAERTGGSVSTLTIQRTQQEDSAVYLCAARQPSTDTQYFGPGTRLTVL.